One and the same sample provided the 10 T cell receptor beta chains below, sequenced in a study of blood T cell repertoires in COVID-19 (dated by TCRdb to between 2020 and 2021). Receptors were amplified or captured by the immunoSEQ multiplex PCR assay. Held by TCRdb, this immuneACCESS table contains in-frame sequences only and omits some clones. Under half of the omission traces to an unresolved V gene where checked; the cause of the rest is unknown. Counted in this sample were under 350,000 clones; approximately 86% of them appeared once. 1% to 1.5% of the sample lies in the top ten. Sequencing was carried out using peripheral blood. These receptors all stem from a man in his 70s with acute or convalescent COVID-19.

In its sample, this clone was seen a few times. This same CDR3 is encoded by further DNA sequences in the sample. V and J are TRBV2 and TRBJ1-2; D gene unclear. V lost 1 base, J lost 4 bases, and 4 bases lay in between. The CDR3 runs to 12 residues. Germline V CDR1 and CDR2: SNHLY, FYNNEI. This CDR3 is CASSEDSYGYTF. The CDR3 nucleotides are TGTGCCAGCAGTGAAGACAGCTATGGCTACACCTTC.

V usage is TRBV6-5 and J usage is TRBJ1-6; D may be TRBD1 (5 bases). Trimming removed 6 bases at V and 7 bases at J, with 13 bases between. The CDR3 loop spans 14 amino acids. The germline gives CDR1 MNHEY, CDR2 SVGAGI. The CDR3 protein is CASRNTGFNSPLHF. Written as DNA, the CDR3 is TGTGCCAGCAGAAATACAGGTTTCAATTCACCCCTCCACTTT.

Concerning this clone: Other nucleotide sequences in the sample specify the same CDR3. The genes are TRBV6-2 or TRBV6-3 and TRBJ2-7; D remains unclear. CDR1 is MNHEY, CDR2 SVGEGT, per germline. V lost 6 bases to trimming and J lost 3 bases, with 6 bases between them. The CDR3 consists of 11 residues. The CDR3 DNA follows: TGTGCCAGCAGCCTTCGCTACGAGCAGTACTTC. Protein: CASSLRYEQYF.

The V gene is TRBV9, the J gene TRBJ2-2; D uncertain. This CDR3 has 15 amino acids. The germline V and J ends were trimmed by 4 bases and 7 bases, with 17 bases remaining between them. Per the germline V gene, CDR1 is SGDLS and CDR2 is YYNGEE. CDR3 amino acids: CASSRSISGVGELFF. The CDR3, as DNA: TGTGCCAGCAGCCGATCGATCTCCGGTGTCGGGGAGCTGTTTTTT. Based on the CDR3 plus reference TRBV9 and TRBJ2-2, the full variable domain is DSGVTQTPKHLITATGQRVTLRCSPRSGDLSVYWYQQSLDQGLQFLIQYYNGEERAKGNILERFSAQQFPDLHSELNLSSLELGDSALYFCASSRSISGVGELFFGEGSRLTVL.

This sequence joins TRBV20-1 and TRBJ2-5, with a possible D match to TRBD2 (5 bases). Per germline, CDR1 DFQATT and CDR2 SNEGSKA (reference sequence). The CDR3 covers 11 residues. In DNA form, the CDR3 reads TGCAGCTCTCCCCCGGGGGAGACCCAGTACTTC. It translates to CSSPPGETQYF.

This chain uses TRBV20-1 with TRBJ1-5, with D hard to call. This CDR3 comprises 13 residues. V was clipped by 3 bases and J by 6 bases, with 12 bases between them. The germline V gene has CDR1 DFQATT and CDR2 SNEGSKA (reference sequence). As DNA, the CDR3 is TGCAGTGCTAGTTCATTCCTAGCTCAGCCCCAGCATTTT. As protein: CSASSFLAQPQHF.

V is TRBV2 and J is TRBJ2-6, with D possibly matching TRBD1 (6 bases). The germline CDR1 and CDR2 sequences are SNHLY and FYNNEI. This CDR3 spans 15 amino acids. The V gene lost 7 bases and the J gene lost 3 bases, with 13 bases spanning the gap. CDR3 amino acids: CASNVQGFGANVLTF. Here the CDR3 DNA reads TGTGCCAGCAATGTACAGGGTTTTGGGGCCAACGTCCTGACTTTC.

The rearrangement joins TRBV6-5 to TRBJ2-2; 11 bases fit TRBD1. Germline lookup yields CDR1 MNHEY and CDR2 SVGAGI. V lost 8 bases and J lost 5; bases outside the gene matches: 4. CDR3 size: 14 residues. The DNA of the CDR3 is TGTGCCAGCGGAGGACAGGGGGCGACCGGGGAGCTGTTTTTT. Its protein is CASGGQGATGELFF.

The chain couples TRBV7-8 to TRBJ2-7; 11 bases line up with TRBD1. J gave up 0 bases and V 8 bases, and 9 bases lay outside the gene matches. Germline V gene lookup returns CDR1 SGHVS and CDR2 FQNEAQ. This CDR3 comprises 16 residues. In nucleotides, the CDR3 is TGTGCCAGCCGATTCGACGGGACAGGGGGCTCCTACGAGCAGTACTTC. Amino acids: CASRFDGTGGSYEQYF.

This clone came up once. V and J are TRBV2 and TRBJ2-7; 11 nucleotides match TRBD2. Germline V gene data show CDR1 as SNHLY and CDR2 as FYNNEI. There are 13 residues in the CDR3. CDR3 in amino acids: CAHEGLAGGEQYF. Here the CDR3 DNA reads TGTGCTCACGAAGGGCTAGCGGGAGGCGAGCAGTACTTC.